The sequence of this TCR beta chain was determined in a study of cytomegalovirus exposure and HLA in healthy donors. Assay used: immunoSEQ multiplex PCR; TCRdb lists only in-frame clones, some missing. The sample shows 100,000 to 150,000 clones, 75% to 90% of them seen only once. Study-wide results and limits: In vitro experiments confirmed that three CMV-associated chains were specific for CMV antigens. Subsequent analysis showed first-cohort TCR clusters tending to co-occur in some 120 validation repertoires.

Notes on this clone: Its antigen is not identified.

The donors were members of the validation cohort comprising some 130 subjects, separate from the approximately 630-subject first cohort. The clonotype comes from a woman aged 18-29 years in good health and CMV-seronegative. The specimen sequenced was PBMCs.

This CDR3 reads CASSLGRDTGYNEQFF. The CDR3, as DNA: TGCGCCAGCAGCTTGGGAAGGGACACGGGGTACAATGAGCAGTTCTTC. This chain links TRBV5-1 with TRBJ2-1; TRBD1 is a possible D gene (6 bases). Germline V gene data show CDR1 as SGHRS and CDR2 as YFSETQ. The CDR3 loop spans 16 amino acids. V shed 0 bases and J shed 4 bases, with 14 bases lying between them.